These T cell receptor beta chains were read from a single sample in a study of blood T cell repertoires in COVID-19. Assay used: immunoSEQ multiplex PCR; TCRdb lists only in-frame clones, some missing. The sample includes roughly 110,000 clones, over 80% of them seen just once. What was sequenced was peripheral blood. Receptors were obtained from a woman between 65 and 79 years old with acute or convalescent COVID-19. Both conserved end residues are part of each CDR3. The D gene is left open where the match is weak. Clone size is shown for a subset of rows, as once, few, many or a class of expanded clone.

CDR3: CASSPPGTGKNEQFF; DNA: TGTGCCAGCAGTCCTCCCGGGACAGGGAAGAATGAGCAGTTCTTC; J: TRBJ2-1; D: TRBD1; V: TRBV28; size: once
CDR3: CASSAGGRISYNEQFF; DNA: TGTGCCAGCAGCGCAGGAGGCAGAATTTCCTACAATGAGCAGTTCTTC; J: TRBJ2-1; D: NA; V: TRBV7-2; size: NA
CDR3: CASSPEKAMTGGNEKLFF; DNA: TGTGCCAGTAGCCCTGAAAAAGCCATGACGGGGGGAAATGAAAAACTGTTTTTT; J: TRBJ1-4; D: NA; V: TRBV19; size: NA
CDR3: CASSELQGISPLHF; DNA: TGTGCCAGCAGTGAGCTTCAGGGGATATCACCCCTCCACTTT; J: TRBJ1-6; D: NA; V: TRBV2; size: NA
CDR3: CASTPNPQGTEAFF; DNA: TGCGCCAGCACGCCCAACCCACAGGGCACTGAAGCTTTCTTT; J: TRBJ1-1; D: NA; V: TRBV5-1; size: NA
CDR3: CSASDTSGRGDEQYF; DNA: TGCAGTGCTAGTGACACTAGCGGGAGGGGCGACGAGCAGTACTTC; J: TRBJ2-7; D: TRBD2; V: TRBV20-1; size: NA
CDR3: CAWSGLAGTFRGEQFF; DNA: TGTGCCTGGAGTGGACTAGCGGGGACCTTCCGGGGTGAGCAGTTCTTC; J: TRBJ2-1; D: TRBD2; V: TRBV30; size: NA
CDR3: CASSFYDRDTEAFF; DNA: TGTGCCAGCAGCTTCTACGACAGGGACACTGAAGCTTTCTTT; J: TRBJ1-1; D: TRBD1; V: TRBV9; size: few
CDR3: CATTAPSYPTDTQYF; DNA: TGTGCCACCACCGCACCTTCCTACCCCACAGATACGCAGTATTTT; J: TRBJ2-3; D: NA; V: TRBV2; size: NA
CDR3: CASSKCFGTQYF; DNA: TGTGCCAGCAGCAAGTGTTTCGGTACGCAGTATTTT; J: TRBJ2-3; D: NA; V: TRBV21-1; size: NA
CDR3: CASSIGTGDQPQHF; DNA: TGCGCCAGCAGCATTGGGACAGGGGATCAGCCCCAGCATTTT; J: TRBJ1-5; D: TRBD1; V: TRBV5-1; size: NA
CDR3: CASSLGRNGLGYTF; DNA: TGTGCCAGCAGCTTAGGACGAAATGGGCTTGGCTACACCTTC; J: TRBJ1-2; D: NA; V: TRBV7-2; size: few
CDR3: CASSPGTSGGYEQYF; DNA: TGTGCCAGCAGTCCCGGGACTAGCGGGGGCTACGAGCAGTACTTC; J: TRBJ2-7; D: TRBD2; V: TRBV2; size: few
CDR3: CASSPQGARQETQYF; DNA: TGTGCCAGCAGTCCCCAGGGGGCGCGCCAAGAGACCCAGTACTTC; J: TRBJ2-5; D: TRBD1; V: TRBV28; size: NA